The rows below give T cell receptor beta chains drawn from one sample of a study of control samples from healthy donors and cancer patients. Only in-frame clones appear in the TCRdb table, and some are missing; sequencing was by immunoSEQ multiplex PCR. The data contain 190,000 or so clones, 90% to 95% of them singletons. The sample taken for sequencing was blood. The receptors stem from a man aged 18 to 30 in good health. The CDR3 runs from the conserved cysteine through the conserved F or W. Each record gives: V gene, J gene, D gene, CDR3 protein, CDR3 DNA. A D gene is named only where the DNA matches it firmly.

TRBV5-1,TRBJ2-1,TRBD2,CASSFGLAGADEQFF,TGCGCCAGCAGCTTCGGGCTAGCGGGGGCAGATGAGCAGTTCTTC
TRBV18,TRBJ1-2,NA,CASSPVRLQGNYGYTF,TGTGCCAGCTCACCTGTCCGTCTACAGGGTAACTATGGCTACACCTTC
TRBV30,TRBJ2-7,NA,CAWTAKNSYEQYF,TGTGCCTGGACGGCCAAGAACTCCTACGAGCAGTACTTC
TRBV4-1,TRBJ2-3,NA,CASSPGGDTQYF,TGCGCCAGCAGCCCAGGGGGGGATACGCAGTATTTT
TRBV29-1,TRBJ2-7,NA,CSVGPGVTYEQYF,TGCAGCGTTGGGCCAGGGGTTACCTACGAGCAGTACTTC
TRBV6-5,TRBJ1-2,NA,CASSSDPNSYGYTF,TGTGCCAGCAGTTCGGACCCTAACAGCTATGGCTACACCTTC
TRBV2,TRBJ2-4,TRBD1,CASRGQGFAKNIQYF,TGTGCCAGCAGGGGACAGGGATTTGCCAAAAACATTCAGTACTTC
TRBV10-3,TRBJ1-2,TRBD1,CAISRTQGGDGYTF,TGTGCCATCAGTCGAACACAGGGGGGTGATGGCTACACCTTC
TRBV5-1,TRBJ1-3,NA,CASSLDILSGNTIYF,TGCGCCAGCAGCTTGGACATACTCTCTGGAAACACCATATATTTT
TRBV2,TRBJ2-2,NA,CASSEMWYSGELFF,TGTGCCAGCAGCGAAATGTGGTACTCCGGGGAGCTGTTTTTT